Listed below are T cell receptor beta chains from one sample, sequenced in a study of T-cell reconstitution after alpha-beta-depleted transplantation in children. TCRdb used MiXCR to reprocess the PCR reads, holding one entry per CDR3 protein. The repertoire has approximately 500,000 distinct CDR3 sequences, 10% to 13% of them found once; the top ten carry 2% to 2.5%. Sequencing used PBMCs, obtained before TCRalphabeta/CD19-depleted stem cell transplant. These receptors were collected from a child aged 2 to 9 with inherited bone marrow failure, due to receive a stem cell transplant. The CDR3 runs from the conserved cysteine through the conserved F or W. Rows give clone size only sometimes, using once, few, many, or a class for an expanded clone.

clone_size: NA; j_call: TRBJ2-1; v_call: TRBV12-3/TRBV12-4; cdr3_aa: CASSLQGLAGVEQFF
clone_size: many; j_call: TRBJ2-2; v_call: TRBV28; cdr3_aa: CASSFYTSGRINTGELFF
clone_size: many; j_call: TRBJ1-2; v_call: TRBV4-2; cdr3_aa: CASSQKPWDRGQIVYGYTF
clone_size: few; j_call: TRBJ2-7; v_call: TRBV2; cdr3_aa: CASSGTSPFYEQYF
clone_size: many; j_call: TRBJ2-7; v_call: TRBV12-3/TRBV12-4; cdr3_aa: CASSDRGVNEQYF
clone_size: many; j_call: TRBJ2-1; v_call: TRBV27; cdr3_aa: CASSLRGSSYNEQFF
clone_size: many; j_call: TRBJ2-2; v_call: TRBV6-2/TRBV6-3; cdr3_aa: CASLAGGTGELFF
clone_size: NA; j_call: TRBJ2-3; v_call: TRBV6-1; cdr3_aa: CASSTMRVAGDSTDTQYF
clone_size: many; j_call: TRBJ1-1; v_call: TRBV29-1; cdr3_aa: CSVEPTTWGEAFF
clone_size: NA; j_call: TRBJ2-1; v_call: TRBV7-8; cdr3_aa: CASSPDRVSYNEQFF
clone_size: NA; j_call: TRBJ2-1; v_call: TRBV5-1; cdr3_aa: CASSPMTSGRYNEQFF
clone_size: many; j_call: TRBJ2-7; v_call: TRBV20-1; cdr3_aa: CSAYGPTNYEQYF
clone_size: many; j_call: TRBJ1-6; v_call: TRBV10-2; cdr3_aa: CASSESARASPLHF
clone_size: many; j_call: TRBJ2-7; v_call: TRBV5-1; cdr3_aa: CASSTGQSSYEQYF
clone_size: NA; j_call: TRBJ2-2; v_call: TRBV15; cdr3_aa: CATSRLASNTGELFF
clone_size: many; j_call: TRBJ2-7; v_call: TRBV6-2/TRBV6-3; cdr3_aa: CASSTRQGVFYEQYF
clone_size: many; j_call: TRBJ2-1; v_call: TRBV5-1; cdr3_aa: CASSGGVYNEQFF
clone_size: few; j_call: TRBJ2-3; v_call: TRBV5-4; cdr3_aa: CASSYRQDTQYF
clone_size: many; j_call: TRBJ2-1; v_call: TRBV27; cdr3_aa: CASSLEGQGNEQFF
clone_size: many; j_call: TRBJ2-1; v_call: TRBV27; cdr3_aa: CASSLIRGRRNEQFF
clone_size: many; j_call: TRBJ2-7; v_call: TRBV7-2; cdr3_aa: CASSLSRQAEQYF
clone_size: NA; j_call: TRBJ1-1; v_call: TRBV11-2; cdr3_aa: CASQTSTGLNTEAFF
clone_size: many; j_call: TRBJ2-1; v_call: TRBV30; cdr3_aa: CAWNPGPSSYNEQFF
clone_size: NA; j_call: TRBJ2-7; v_call: TRBV10-3; cdr3_aa: CAIRGVLGEQYF
clone_size: many; j_call: TRBJ1-2; v_call: TRBV5-6; cdr3_aa: CASSFLGGGYTF
clone_size: many; j_call: TRBJ1-6; v_call: TRBV12-3/TRBV12-4; cdr3_aa: CASSFKGSSPLHF
clone_size: few; j_call: TRBJ2-7; v_call: TRBV7-2; cdr3_aa: CASKPGGGPSYEQYF
clone_size: many; j_call: TRBJ2-1; v_call: TRBV28; cdr3_aa: CASSLDRYNEQFF
clone_size: many; j_call: TRBJ2-5; v_call: TRBV5-1; cdr3_aa: CASSLGRAYQETQYF
clone_size: many; j_call: TRBJ2-2; v_call: TRBV4-3; cdr3_aa: CASSRGNAGTGELFF
clone_size: many; j_call: TRBJ2-3; v_call: TRBV27; cdr3_aa: CAISPGGGFGTDTQYF
clone_size: many; j_call: TRBJ2-7; v_call: TRBV5-6; cdr3_aa: CASSTGPLLKNYEQYF
clone_size: many; j_call: TRBJ1-1; v_call: TRBV6-5; cdr3_aa: CATFPGDREAFF
clone_size: many; j_call: TRBJ2-2; v_call: TRBV12-3/TRBV12-4; cdr3_aa: CASSFGTVNTGELFF
clone_size: many; j_call: TRBJ2-4; v_call: TRBV15; cdr3_aa: CATSIPGGLNIQYF
clone_size: many; j_call: TRBJ2-2; v_call: TRBV7-9; cdr3_aa: CASTYTGELFF
clone_size: many; j_call: TRBJ2-2; v_call: TRBV4-3; cdr3_aa: CASSPTGTGLTGELFF
clone_size: many; j_call: TRBJ2-2; v_call: TRBV4-2; cdr3_aa: CASSQEEGTGELFF
clone_size: NA; j_call: TRBJ1-2; v_call: TRBV6-1; cdr3_aa: CASSPAGVPNYGYTF
clone_size: many; j_call: TRBJ2-7; v_call: TRBV7-9; cdr3_aa: CASSLLGADYEQYF
clone_size: many; j_call: TRBJ2-1; v_call: TRBV9; cdr3_aa: CASSPRQGHEQFF
clone_size: many; j_call: TRBJ2-7; v_call: TRBV24-1; cdr3_aa: CATSDSGQAHYEQYF
clone_size: NA; j_call: TRBJ2-7; v_call: TRBV20-1; cdr3_aa: CSASMTGSYEQYF
clone_size: many; j_call: TRBJ2-3; v_call: TRBV4-3; cdr3_aa: CASSGGTSGSISDTQYF
clone_size: NA; j_call: TRBJ2-1; v_call: TRBV12-3/TRBV12-4; cdr3_aa: CASSPGFNERFF
clone_size: many; j_call: TRBJ2-1; v_call: TRBV7-6; cdr3_aa: CASSLVAGCSANEQFF
clone_size: many; j_call: TRBJ2-3; v_call: TRBV7-2; cdr3_aa: CASSPAGEDTDTQYF
clone_size: many; j_call: TRBJ1-4; v_call: TRBV10-3; cdr3_aa: CAISEGGPGRNEKLFF
clone_size: NA; j_call: TRBJ1-2; v_call: TRBV30; cdr3_aa: CAWTLTGGGYTF
clone_size: few; j_call: TRBJ2-7; v_call: TRBV3-1; cdr3_aa: CASSPSAGPYEQYF
clone_size: many; j_call: TRBJ2-4; v_call: TRBV12-3/TRBV12-4; cdr3_aa: CASSLGGLWDF
clone_size: many; j_call: TRBJ2-2; v_call: TRBV13; cdr3_aa: CASSQGLFDGELFF
clone_size: few; j_call: TRBJ1-2; v_call: TRBV20-1; cdr3_aa: CSARDQADGYTF
clone_size: many; j_call: TRBJ1-1; v_call: TRBV5-1; cdr3_aa: CASFDPAGGNTEAFF
clone_size: few; j_call: TRBJ2-5; v_call: TRBV19; cdr3_aa: CASSLVAGVLETQYF
clone_size: many; j_call: TRBJ2-1; v_call: TRBV21-1; cdr3_aa: CASSKQVSAEQFF
clone_size: many; j_call: TRBJ2-7; v_call: TRBV2; cdr3_aa: CASSAGQGAFEQYF